This T cell receptor (beta chain) appears in the sequencing data of a study of blood T cell repertoires in COVID-19. At the level of the study: Donors in the United States, Italy and Spain gave samples during acute or convalescent COVID-19. The analysed material was cDNA or gDNA that came from T cells, B-cell-depleted T cells, or PBMCs.

The germline gives CDR1 LNHDA, CDR2 SQIVND (reference sequence). This CDR3 region has 14 residues. V was trimmed by 3 bases and J by 3 bases, leaving 11 bases between them. Per the authors' pipeline: Estimation of nucleated cell counts relied on the amplification of reference gene primers. Repertoires were generated with immunoSEQ multiplex PCR, while TCRdb's copy carries only in-frame clones and drops some. That table is the source of V, J and clone size, and D and trimming were worked out from the DNA. The sample gives roughly 380,000 clones, almost 90% of which show up once; approximately 0.93% is in the top ten. Cohort allocation depended upon clinical history that participants reported.

This TCR was recovered from a woman in her twenties or thirties who had been exposed to COVID-19. The chain joins TRBV19 to TRBJ1-1; D is perhaps TRBD1 (5 bases). The sample consisted of PBMCs or T cells enriched from blood (not recorded which). CDR3 sequence reads: CASSMQGWDTEAFF. The CDR3 coding sequence is TGTGCCAGTAGTATGCAGGGATGGGACACTGAAGCTTTCTTT.